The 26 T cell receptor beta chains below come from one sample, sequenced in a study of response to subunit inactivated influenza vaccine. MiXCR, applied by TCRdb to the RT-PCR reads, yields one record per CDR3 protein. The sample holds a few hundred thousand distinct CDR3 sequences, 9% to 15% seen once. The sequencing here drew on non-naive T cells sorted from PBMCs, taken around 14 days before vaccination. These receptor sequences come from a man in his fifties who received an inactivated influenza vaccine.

This chain's CDR3 is CASSLGGRGYGYTF. The CDR3 nucleotides read TGTGCCAGCAGCTTGGGGGGACGAGGCTATGGCTACACCTTC. The V gene is TRBV5-5, the J gene TRBJ1-2; possibly TRBD1 for D (5 bases). Germline V CDR1 and CDR2: SGHKS, YYEKEE (reference sequence). CDR3 length: 14 residues. V shed 0 bases and J shed 4 bases, with 10 bases lying between them.

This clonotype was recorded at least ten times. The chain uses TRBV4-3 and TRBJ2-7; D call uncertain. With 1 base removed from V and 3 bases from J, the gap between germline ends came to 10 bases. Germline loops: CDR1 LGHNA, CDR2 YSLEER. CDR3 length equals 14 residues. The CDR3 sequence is CASSQAEGDYEQYF. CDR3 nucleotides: TGCGCCAGCAGCCAAGCTGAAGGTGACTACGAGCAGTACTTC.

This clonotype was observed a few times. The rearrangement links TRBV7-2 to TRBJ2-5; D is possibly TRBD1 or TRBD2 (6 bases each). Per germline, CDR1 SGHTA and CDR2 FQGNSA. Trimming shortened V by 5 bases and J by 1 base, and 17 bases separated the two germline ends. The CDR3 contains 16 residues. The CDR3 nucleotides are TGTGCCAGCAGCCAAGGACAGATGGGACTCCAAGAGACCCAGTACTTC. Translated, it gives CASSQGQMGLQETQYF.

The DNA of the CDR3 is TGTGCCAGCAGCCAAGGGATAAGCTCTGGAAACACCATATATTTT. Translated: CASSQGISSGNTIYF. V usage is TRBV4-2 and J usage is TRBJ1-3; D remains ambiguous. The CDR3 totals 15 residues. Looked up from germline, CDR1 is LGHNA and CDR2 is YNFKEQ. Trimming removed 1 base at V and 0 bases at J, with 7 bases between.

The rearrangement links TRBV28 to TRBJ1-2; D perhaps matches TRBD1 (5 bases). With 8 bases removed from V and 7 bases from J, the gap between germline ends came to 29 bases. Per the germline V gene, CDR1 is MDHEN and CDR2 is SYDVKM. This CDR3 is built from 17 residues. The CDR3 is CASLLRDRRGEEGGYTF. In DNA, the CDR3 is TGTGCCAGCCTACTCCGGGACCGCCGAGGGGAGGAAGGTGGCTACACCTTC.

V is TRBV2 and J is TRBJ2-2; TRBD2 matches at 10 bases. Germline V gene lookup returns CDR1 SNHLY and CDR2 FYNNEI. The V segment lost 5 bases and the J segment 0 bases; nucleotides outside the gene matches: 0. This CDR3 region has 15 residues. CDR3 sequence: CASSTSGTNTGELFF. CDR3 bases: TGTGCCAGCAGTACTAGCGGGACGAACACCGGGGAGCTGTTTTTT.

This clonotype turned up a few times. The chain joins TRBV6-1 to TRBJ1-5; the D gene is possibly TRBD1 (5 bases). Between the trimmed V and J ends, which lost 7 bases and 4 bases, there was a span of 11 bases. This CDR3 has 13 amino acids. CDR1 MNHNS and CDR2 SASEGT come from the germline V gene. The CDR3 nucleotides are TGTGCCAGCACTACCAGGGAGAATCAGCCCCAGCATTTT. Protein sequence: CASTTRENQPQHF.

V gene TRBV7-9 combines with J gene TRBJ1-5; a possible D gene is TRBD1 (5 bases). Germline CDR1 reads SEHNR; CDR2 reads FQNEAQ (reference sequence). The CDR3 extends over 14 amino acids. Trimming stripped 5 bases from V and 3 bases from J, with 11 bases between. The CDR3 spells CASSPPGPNQPQHF. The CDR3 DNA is TGTGCCAGCAGCCCCCCGGGACCCAATCAGCCCCAGCATTTT.

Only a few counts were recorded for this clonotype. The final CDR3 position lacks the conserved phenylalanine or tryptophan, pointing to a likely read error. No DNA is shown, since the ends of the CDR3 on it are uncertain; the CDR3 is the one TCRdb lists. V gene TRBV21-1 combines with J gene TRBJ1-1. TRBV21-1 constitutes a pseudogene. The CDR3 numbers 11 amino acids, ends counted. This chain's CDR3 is CASSPVGWAPR.

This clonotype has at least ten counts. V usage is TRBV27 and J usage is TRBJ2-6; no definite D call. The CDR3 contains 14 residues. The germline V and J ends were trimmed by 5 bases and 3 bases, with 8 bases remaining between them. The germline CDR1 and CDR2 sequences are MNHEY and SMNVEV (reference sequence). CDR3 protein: CASSATLGANVLTF. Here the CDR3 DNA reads TGTGCCAGCAGTGCCACTCTTGGGGCCAACGTCCTGACTTTC.

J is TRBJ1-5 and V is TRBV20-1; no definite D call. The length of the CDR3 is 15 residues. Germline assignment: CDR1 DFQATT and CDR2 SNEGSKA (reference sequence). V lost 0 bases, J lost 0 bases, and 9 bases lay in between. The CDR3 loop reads CSARDRVASNQPQHF. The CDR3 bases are TGCAGTGCTAGAGATCGGGTGGCTAGCAATCAGCCCCAGCATTTT.

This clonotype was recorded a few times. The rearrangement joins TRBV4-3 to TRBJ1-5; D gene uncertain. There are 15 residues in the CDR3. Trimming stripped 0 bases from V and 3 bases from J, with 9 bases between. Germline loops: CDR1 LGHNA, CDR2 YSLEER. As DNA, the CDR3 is TGCGCCAGCAGCCAAGATATGCGGATCAATCAGCCCCAGCATTTT. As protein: CASSQDMRINQPQHF.

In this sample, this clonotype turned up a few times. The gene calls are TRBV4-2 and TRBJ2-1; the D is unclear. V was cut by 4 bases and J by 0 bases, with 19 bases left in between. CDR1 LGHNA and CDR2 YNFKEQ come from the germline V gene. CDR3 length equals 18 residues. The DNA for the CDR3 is TGTGCCAGCAGCCCGGACCGTGGGATATGGGGCTCCTACAATGAGCAGTTCTTC. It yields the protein CASSPDRGIWGSYNEQFF.

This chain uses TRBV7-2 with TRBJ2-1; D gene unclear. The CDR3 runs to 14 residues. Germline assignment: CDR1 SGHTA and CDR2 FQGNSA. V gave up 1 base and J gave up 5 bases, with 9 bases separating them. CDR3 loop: CASSLGQVDNEQFF. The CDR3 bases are TGTGCCAGCAGCTTAGGTCAGGTAGACAATGAGCAGTTCTTC.

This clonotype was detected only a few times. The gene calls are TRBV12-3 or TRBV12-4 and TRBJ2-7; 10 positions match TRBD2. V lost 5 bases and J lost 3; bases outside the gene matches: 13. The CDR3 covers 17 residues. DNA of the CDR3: TGTGCCAGCAGTCCTAGCCCCGGAGCGGGGGGGAGCTACGAGCAGTACTTC. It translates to CASSPSPGAGGSYEQYF.

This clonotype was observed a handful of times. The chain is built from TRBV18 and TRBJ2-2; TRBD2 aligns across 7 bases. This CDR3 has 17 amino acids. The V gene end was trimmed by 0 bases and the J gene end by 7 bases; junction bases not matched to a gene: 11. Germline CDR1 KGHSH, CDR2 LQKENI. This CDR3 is CASSPPTRSGAGGELFF. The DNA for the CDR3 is TGTGCCAGCTCACCACCCACGAGGAGCGGGGCTGGCGGGGAGCTGTTTTTT.

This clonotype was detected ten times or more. CDR3 protein: CASSESWYSNQPQHF. CDR3 DNA: TGTGCCAGCAGTGAAAGCTGGTATAGCAATCAGCCCCAGCATTTT. The chain is built from TRBV2 and TRBJ1-5, with D hard to call. CDR1 is SNHLY, CDR2 FYNNEI, per germline. The V gene lost 2 bases and the J gene lost 0 bases, with 8 bases spanning the gap. The CDR3 runs 15 residues.

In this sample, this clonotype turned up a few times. CDR3: CSVGGRQGNTEAFF. In DNA form, the CDR3 reads TGCAGCGTTGGGGGGAGACAGGGGAACACTGAAGCTTTCTTT. V is TRBV29-1 and J is TRBJ1-1; TRBD1 matches 7 bases. Trimming took 4 bases from V and 1 from J; bases not matched to a gene: 6. Germline V CDR1 and CDR2: SQVTM, ANQGSEA. The CDR3 is made up of 14 amino acids. Filled out from reference TRBV29-1 and TRBJ1-1, the complete variable domain reads SAVISQKPSRDICQRGTSLTIQCQVDSQVTMMFWYRQQPGQSLTLIATANQGSEATYESGFVIDKFPISRPNLTFSTLTVSNMSPEDSSIYLCSVGGRQGNTEAFFGQGTRLTVV.

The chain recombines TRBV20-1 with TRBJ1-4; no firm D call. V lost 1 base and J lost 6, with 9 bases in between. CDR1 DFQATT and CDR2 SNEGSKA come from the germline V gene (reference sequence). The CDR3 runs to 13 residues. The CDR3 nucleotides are TGCAGTGCTAGAGTTCTAGGAGATGAAAAACTGTTTTTT. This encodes CSARVLGDEKLFF.

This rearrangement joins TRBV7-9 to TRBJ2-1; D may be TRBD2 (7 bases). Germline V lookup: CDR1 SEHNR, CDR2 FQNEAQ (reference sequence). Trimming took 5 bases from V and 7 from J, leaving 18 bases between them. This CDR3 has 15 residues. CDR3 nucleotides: TGTGCCAGCAGCCGTGAGGGGGGGCCCGGAAATGAGCAGTTCTTC. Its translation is CASSREGGPGNEQFF.

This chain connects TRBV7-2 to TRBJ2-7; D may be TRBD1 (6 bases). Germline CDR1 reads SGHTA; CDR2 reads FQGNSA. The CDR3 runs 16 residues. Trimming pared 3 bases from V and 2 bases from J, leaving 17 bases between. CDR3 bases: TGTGCCAGCAGCTTTATGGGGGCCGCGCAAACCTACGAGCAGTACTTC. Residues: CASSFMGAAQTYEQYF.

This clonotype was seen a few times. CDR3 amino acids: CAWRTRTGTEGANVLTF. Written as DNA, the CDR3 is TGTGCCTGGAGGACTCGGACAGGGACTGAAGGGGCCAACGTCCTGACTTTC. The V call is TRBV30, the J call TRBJ2-6, with 8 bases that match TRBD1. Germline V gene sequence: CDR1 GTSNPN, CDR2 SVGIG (reference sequence). This CDR3 has 17 residues. V dropped 3 bases and J dropped 4; count of bases not matched to a gene: 11.

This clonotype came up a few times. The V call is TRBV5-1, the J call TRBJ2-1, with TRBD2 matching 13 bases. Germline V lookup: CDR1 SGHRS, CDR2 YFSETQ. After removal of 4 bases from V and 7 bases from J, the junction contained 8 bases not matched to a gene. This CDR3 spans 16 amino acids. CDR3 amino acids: CASSQETTSGRNEQFF. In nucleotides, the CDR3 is TGCGCCAGCAGCCAAGAAACGACTAGCGGGAGGAATGAGCAGTTCTTC.

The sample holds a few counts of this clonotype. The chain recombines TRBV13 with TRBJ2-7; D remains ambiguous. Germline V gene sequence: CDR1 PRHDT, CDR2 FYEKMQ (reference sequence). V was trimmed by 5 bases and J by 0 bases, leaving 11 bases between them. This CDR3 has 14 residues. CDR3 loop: CASSPGSLSYEQYF. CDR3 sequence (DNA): TGTGCCAGCAGCCCCGGGTCTCTCTCCTACGAGCAGTACTTC.

In DNA form, the CDR3 reads TGTGCCAGCAGCCAAGATCGATGGCAGGGCACAGATACGCAGTATTTT. This encodes CASSQDRWQGTDTQYF. J is TRBJ2-3 and V is TRBV3-1; D gene uncertain. There are 16 residues in the CDR3. Trimming stripped 0 bases from V and 1 base from J, with 11 bases between. Germline assignment: CDR1 LGHDT and CDR2 YNNKEL (reference sequence).

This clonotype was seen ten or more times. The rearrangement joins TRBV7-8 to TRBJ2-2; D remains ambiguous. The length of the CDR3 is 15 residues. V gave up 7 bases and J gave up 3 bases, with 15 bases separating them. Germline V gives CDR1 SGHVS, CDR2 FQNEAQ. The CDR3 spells CASTGPLGHTGELFF. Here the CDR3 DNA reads TGTGCCAGCACCGGCCCCCTGGGTCACACCGGGGAGCTGTTTTTT.